This T cell receptor beta chain was sequenced during a study of monozygotic twins with inflammatory bowel disease. Overall study results and limits: No difference in repertoire similarity was seen between concordant and discordant twins, possibly because power was limited.

Concerning this clonotype: Its matching antigen is unknown.

Each UMI harboured a 6-nucleotide sample barcode and was appended via template switching. TCRdb reanalyzed the 5' RACE reads and collapses them to one entry per CDR3 protein, without DNA. Recorded for this sample: approximately 100,000 distinct CDR3 sequences. The germline CDR1 and CDR2 sequences are ENHRY and SYGVKD. The CDR3 contains 13 residues. Sequencing was done on a sample of blood. The TCR was taken from a human donor with ulcerative colitis or Crohn's disease, or a healthy co-twin of an affected twin (not recorded which). The chain is built from TRBV10-3 and TRBJ1-5. The CDR3 is CASAGGSNQPQHF.